Listed here is a single T cell receptor beta chain. V shed 3 bases and J shed 0 bases, with 6 bases lying between them. Per germline, CDR1 LNHDA and CDR2 SQIVND (reference sequence). The CDR3 totals 15 residues. The data are from a study of cytomegalovirus exposure and HLA in healthy donors. Primers included in the PCR were 60 Vbeta and 13 Jbeta primers. This table comes from immunoSEQ multiplex PCR, and its TCRdb copy is limited to in-frame clones, with some not included. The sample includes around 150,000 clones, roughly nine tenths of them seen just once. This TCR was sampled from a woman aged 25 to 39 in good health and CMV-seronegative. Sample: PBMCs. J is TRBJ2-6 and V is TRBV19, with unresolved D. The CDR3, as DNA: TGTGCCAGTAGTATCGTAGCCTCTGGGGCCAACGTCCTGACTTTC. Translated: CASSIVASGANVLTF.